A selection of T cell receptor beta chains follows, all from one sample in a study of blood T cell repertoires in COVID-19. Sequenced by immunoSEQ multiplex PCR; TCRdb stores in-frame clones only, minus some. The sample lists 150,000 to 200,000 clones; about 85% were seen once. Sequenced material: peripheral blood. These receptors were collected from a woman of 80 years or more in a cohort sampled during active or convalescent COVID-19. The CDR3 runs from the conserved cysteine through the conserved F or W. A D gene is named only where the DNA matches it firmly. Rows give clone size only sometimes, using once, few, many, or a class for an expanded clone.

size	V	J	D	DNA	CDR3
NA	TRBV27	TRBJ1-1	NA	TGTGCCAGCAGACGCCCGGGAGACACTGAAGCTTTCTTT	CASRRPGDTEAFF
NA	TRBV12-5	TRBJ2-1	TRBD2	TGTGCTAGTGGTTTGGTACAGAGCGGGAACTCCTACAATGAGCAGTTCTTC	CASGLVQSGNSYNEQFF
NA	TRBV5-1	TRBJ1-3	TRBD1	TGCGCCAGCAGCCTCGGGACAGGGGCCGGAAACACCATATATTTT	CASSLGTGAGNTIYF
NA	TRBV15	TRBJ2-2	NA	TGTGCCACCAGGTCCGGGTACACCGGGGAGCTGTTTTTT	CATRSGYTGELFF
once	TRBV27	TRBJ1-5	NA	TGTGCCAGCAGTTTAGGACATCCAGATGATAGCAATCAGCCCCAGCATTTT	CASSLGHPDDSNQPQHF
many	TRBV11-3	TRBJ2-7	TRBD2	TGTGCCAGCAGCCGAAGGTCTAGCGGGGTCCTGAGCTCCTACGAGCAGTACTTC	CASSRRSSGVLSSYEQYF
NA	TRBV19	TRBJ1-5	TRBD1	TGTGCCAGTAGTTCGACAGGGGGCAGGGTCGATCAGCCCCAGCATTTT	CASSSTGGRVDQPQHF
NA	TRBV5-1	TRBJ2-7	NA	TGCGCCAGCAGCTCCAGGGCCTCCTACGAGCAGTACTTC	CASSSRASYEQYF
NA	TRBV28	TRBJ1-1	NA	TGTGCCAGCAGTTTATGGCCCTATGAAGCTTTCTTT	CASSLWPYEAFF
NA	TRBV25-1	TRBJ1-2	NA	TGTGCCAGCAGTTCCCTGGACAGCTTTTACTATGGCTACACCTTC	CASSSLDSFYYGYTF
NA	TRBV15	TRBJ1-1	NA	TGTGCCACCAGCAGAACAACTAGACAATCTGAAGCTTTCTTT	CATSRTTRQSEAFF
NA	TRBV10-1	TRBJ2-1	NA	TGCGCCAGCAGCCATGGTTCTACCAATGAGCAGTTCTTC	CASSHGSTNEQFF
NA	TRBV5-1	TRBJ2-3	TRBD1	TGCGCCAGCAGCACTACAGGGGGGACAGATACGCAGTATTTT	CASSTTGGTDTQYF
NA	TRBV7-9	TRBJ1-3	NA	TGTGCCAGCTATATGAGAGGGTACGCTGGAAACACCATATATTTT	CASYMRGYAGNTIYF
NA	TRBV12-3/TRBV12-4	TRBJ1-1	NA	TGTGCCAGCAGTTTAATCAGGGACACTGAAGCTTTCTTT	CASSLIRDTEAFF
NA	TRBV5-6	TRBJ2-4	NA	TGTGCCAGCAGCTTAGTAGCCTCGCACATTCAGTACTTC	CASSLVASHIQYF
NA	TRBV5-1	TRBJ1-3	NA	TGCGCCAGCAGCTTGGGGAGTAACGGAAACACCATATATTTT	CASSLGSNGNTIYF
NA	TRBV10-3	TRBJ1-2	NA	TGTGCCATCAGTGAGTTAAAGGTCTCCCGATACTCCGACAATAACTATGGCTACACCTTC	CAISELKVSRYSDNNYGYTF
few	TRBV20-1	TRBJ1-4	NA	TGCAGTGCTAGTGGCAGTAATAATGAAAAACTGTTTTTT	CSASGSNNEKLFF
NA	TRBV6-2/TRBV6-3	TRBJ2-5	TRBD2	TGTGCCAGCAGTTACGGCCTAGCGGGGGCAAGTCGGACCCAGTACTTC	CASSYGLAGASRTQYF
NA	TRBV9	TRBJ2-2	TRBD2	TGTGCCAGCAGCTCGCGGACTAGCGGGAGTGCGAACACCGGGGAGCTGTTTTTT	CASSSRTSGSANTGELFF
NA	TRBV5-5	TRBJ2-1	NA	TGTGCCAGCAGCGCGGGAAGGAGCTCCTACAATGAGCAGTTCTTC	CASSAGRSSYNEQFF
NA	TRBV29-1	TRBJ2-3	NA	TGCAGCGTTGAAGCGGACAGAATCACAGATACGCAGTATTTT	CSVEADRITDTQYF
NA	TRBV9	TRBJ2-2	TRBD1	TGTGCCAGCAGCGTACACCCAGGGGGGAACACCGGGGAGCTGTTTTTT	CASSVHPGGNTGELFF
once	TRBV4-3	TRBJ2-1	TRBD2	TGCGCCAGCAGCCACAGAGCGGGGGGCAGCTCCAATGAGCAGTTCTTC	CASSHRAGGSSNEQFF
NA	TRBV4-1	TRBJ1-4	TRBD1	TGCGCCAGCAGCCAAGGGGGACAGAATGGGGAAAAACTGTTTTTT	CASSQGGQNGEKLFF
NA	TRBV4-1	TRBJ2-2	TRBD1	TGCGCCAGCAGCCAGCCGGGACAGGGAGGAACCGGGGAGCTGTTTTTT	CASSQPGQGGTGELFF
NA	TRBV6-1	TRBJ1-2	NA	TGTGCCAGCAGTGAAGCTTACAGGGTCGGCTATGGCTACACCTTC	CASSEAYRVGYGYTF
NA	TRBV7-2	TRBJ1-1	NA	TGTGCCAGCAGCCTCCCGCAGGGACACTACACTGAAGCTTTCTTT	CASSLPQGHYTEAFF
NA	TRBV5-4	TRBJ2-3	TRBD2	TGTGCCAGCAGCTTGGCTAGGCCGGGACTAGCGGTTAGGGATACGCAGTATTTT	CASSLARPGLAVRDTQYF
NA	TRBV30	TRBJ1-3	NA	TGTGCCTGGACGCCCGACAGTATTAGAAACACCATATATTTT	CAWTPDSIRNTIYF
NA	TRBV2	TRBJ2-5	TRBD2	TGTGCCAGCAGTGGGGGGCTACTAGCGGGCCAAGAGACCCAGTACTTC	CASSGGLLAGQETQYF
NA	TRBV7-2	TRBJ2-1	NA	TGTGCCAGCAGCTTAGAGGCGGGGGCTTACAATGAGCAGTTCTTC	CASSLEAGAYNEQFF
NA	TRBV7-2	TRBJ1-2	NA	TGTGCCAGCGCTGGCAGATTCTATGGCTACACCTTC	CASAGRFYGYTF
NA	TRBV11-2	TRBJ2-4	TRBD2	TGTGCCAGCAGCCTAAAGGGACCGGGGAGGGCGAAAAACATTCAGTACTTC	CASSLKGPGRAKNIQYF
NA	TRBV4-1	TRBJ1-1	NA	TGCGCCAGCAGCCAAGACGCACAGGTCAACACTGAAGCTTTCTTT	CASSQDAQVNTEAFF
once	TRBV27	TRBJ1-3	NA	TGTGCCAGCAGTTTTGGGAGGAGACTCTCTGGAAACACCATATATTTT	CASSFGRRLSGNTIYF
NA	TRBV5-1	TRBJ1-6	NA	TGCGCCAGCAGCTTGGAGCGGGGTTCACCCCTCCACTTT	CASSLERGSPLHF
NA	TRBV11-2	TRBJ1-3	NA	TGTGCCAGCAGCTTAGACCCCTCGAACACCATATATTTT	CASSLDPSNTIYF
NA	TRBV9	TRBJ1-6	TRBD1	TGTGCCAGCAGCCCTTGGACAGGGGTCTCACCCCTCCACTTT	CASSPWTGVSPLHF
NA	TRBV5-1	TRBJ2-7	NA	TGCGCCAGCAGCTTGACAGCTTCAAGGTGGGAGCAGTACTTC	CASSLTASRWEQYF
NA	TRBV24-1	TRBJ1-3	NA	TGTGCCACCAGTGATTTTGAGCCCGGGGGAAACACCATATATTTT	CATSDFEPGGNTIYF
NA	TRBV7-9	TRBJ1-2	NA	TGTGCCAGCAGCCTTGCACCGCAGGGGACGTTAATCTATGGCTACACCTTC	CASSLAPQGTLIYGYTF
NA	TRBV19	TRBJ2-1	TRBD1	TGTGCCAGTAGGGACAGGGGGAAGAGCAATGAGCAGTTCTTC	CASRDRGKSNEQFF
NA	TRBV6-6	TRBJ1-1	NA	TGTGCCAGCACTGGGCTCTCCTCGAACACTGAAGCTTTCTTT	CASTGLSSNTEAFF
NA	TRBV2	TRBJ1-2	NA	TGTGCCCAACGGGAGGGGTACTATGGCTACACCTTC	CAQREGYYGYTF
NA	TRBV3-1/TRBV3-2	TRBJ1-2	TRBD1	TGTGCCAGCTACCATTGGGACAGGGGGTCGGGCTATGGCTACACCTTC	CASYHWDRGSGYGYTF
NA	TRBV6-5	TRBJ2-2	TRBD2	TGTGCCAGCAGTTACTCGCGGCGGGGGGGCGCGAGGGAGCTGTTTTTT	CASSYSRRGGARELFF
NA	TRBV6-4	TRBJ1-1	NA	TGTGCCAGCAGTCCGGACGGGGGGCTTGGCACTGAAGCTTTCTTT	CASSPDGGLGTEAFF
NA	TRBV6-2/TRBV6-3	TRBJ1-6	NA	TGTGCCAGCAGTTGGCCACAGGGTGTTAATTCACCCCTCCACTTT	CASSWPQGVNSPLHF
NA	TRBV28	TRBJ1-3	TRBD1	TGTGCCAGCGTACGGGACAGGTTGGCTGGAAACACCATATATTTT	CASVRDRLAGNTIYF
once	TRBV28	TRBJ1-2	TRBD1	TGTGCCAGCAGTTTCCATAGGACAGGGATTTCTTATGGCTACACCTTC	CASSFHRTGISYGYTF
NA	TRBV9	TRBJ2-3	NA	TGTGCCAGCAGCGTTACGACTCACACAGATACGCAGTATTTT	CASSVTTHTDTQYF
NA	TRBV3-1/TRBV3-2	TRBJ1-1	NA	TGTGCCAGCAGCCCAGCCAGGGTGGGCACTGAAGCTTTCTTT	CASSPARVGTEAFF
NA	TRBV10-3	TRBJ2-7	TRBD1	TGTGCCATCAAGGGACAGGGGGCGCGTGAGCAGTACTTC	CAIKGQGAREQYF
NA	TRBV4-1	TRBJ1-2	NA	TGCGCCAGCAGCCAAGACGGGTATGACTATGGCTACACCTTC	CASSQDGYDYGYTF
NA	TRBV10-3	TRBJ1-2	NA	TGTGCCATCAGTGAGTCGACTCGGGAGTATGGCTACACCTTC	CAISESTREYGYTF
once	TRBV24-1	TRBJ2-5	NA	TGTGCCACCAGTGAGGTCGGGGGAGGCGGGGAGACCCAGTACTTC	CATSEVGGGGETQYF
NA	TRBV6-1	TRBJ2-3	NA	TGTGCCAGCAGTGATGGGCTAAGGGGGTGGACAGATACGCAGTATTTT	CASSDGLRGWTDTQYF
NA	TRBV7-7	TRBJ1-1	NA	TGTGCTAGCAGCTTGGAGATGAACACTGAAGCTTTCTTT	CASSLEMNTEAFF